The rows below give T cell receptor beta chains drawn from one sample of a study of shared clonotypes between healthy human individuals. Data came from immunoSEQ multiplex PCR; TCRdb stores just in-frame clones and leaves some out. Found here are roughly 1 million clones, approximately 72% of them singletons; the top ten hold 1.4%. The sequenced sample was memory CD4+ T cells sorted from blood. All receptors derive from a man aged 18-30 years in good health. CDR3s include the opening cysteine and the closing phenylalanine or tryptophan. The order of the fields is clone size, J gene, D gene, V gene, CDR3 protein, CDR3 DNA. The D gene is left open where the match is weak. Expanded clones are given a class, and other clones once, few, many or no size at all.

>.|TRBJ1-2|.|TRBV23-1
CARGPDGIYGYTF
TGCGCCAGGGGTCCGGATGGGATCTATGGCTACACCTTC
>.|TRBJ1-5|.|TRBV10-2
CASSENSGNQPQHF
TGCGCCAGCAGTGAGAACAGTGGCAATCAGCCCCAGCATTTT
>.|TRBJ1-1|.|TRBV5-6
CASSLAPNPEAFF
TGTGCCAGCAGCTTGGCCCCGAATCCTGAAGCTTTCTTT
>.|TRBJ2-3|TRBD2|TRBV7-6
CASSSRLAGKVADTQYF
TGTGCCAGCAGCTCCAGACTAGCGGGCAAAGTGGCAGATACGCAGTATTTT
>.|TRBJ2-1|.|TRBV25-1
CASSSQTGANEQFF
TGTGCCAGCAGTTCCCAGACCGGTGCCAATGAGCAGTTCTTC
>.|TRBJ1-3|TRBD1|TRBV5-4
CASSKPQGAGNTIYF
TGTGCCAGCAGCAAACCACAGGGGGCTGGAAACACCATATATTTT
>.|TRBJ1-2|.|TRBV5-6
CASSLDGQKTF
TGTGCCAGCAGCCTTGATGGGCAAAAAACCTTC
>few|TRBJ1-1|.|TRBV10-2
CASSDPSSWVNTEAFF
TGCGCCAGCAGTGACCCAAGCAGTTGGGTGAACACTGAAGCTTTCTTT
>.|TRBJ2-5|.|TRBV5-1
CASSLGGTQETQYF
TGCGCCAGCAGCTTGGGAGGCACCCAAGAGACCCAGTACTTC
>.|TRBJ2-7|TRBD2|TRBV15
CATSAGRVGEQYF
TGTGCCACCAGCGCAGGGAGGGTGGGGGAGCAGTACTTC
>.|TRBJ2-3|TRBD1|TRBV4-1
CASSQDRTGVDTQYF
TGCGCCAGCAGCCAAGATAGGACAGGGGTAGATACGCAGTATTTT
>once|TRBJ2-2|.|TRBV19
CASTVGSRELFF
TGTGCCAGTACGGTGGGGTCGCGGGAGCTGTTTTTT
>.|TRBJ1-3|.|TRBV7-2
CASSLVGVPGNTIYF
TGTGCCAGCAGCTTAGTCGGGGTCCCCGGAAACACCATATATTTT
>.|TRBJ1-2|.|TRBV6-1
CASTQDSLGYGYTF
TGTGCCAGCACCCAGGACAGCCTCGGCTATGGCTACACCTTC
>few|TRBJ2-3|.|TRBV5-4
CASSPLDDTQYF
TGTGCCAGCAGCCCACTAGACGATACGCAGTATTTT
>few|TRBJ1-6|.|TRBV23-1
CASTGRSSYNSPLHF
TGCGCCAGCACCGGGCGGAGCTCCTATAATTCACCCCTCCACTTT
>.|TRBJ1-2|.|TRBV6-1
CASSQGGVSYGYTF
TGTGCCAGCAGTCAAGGCGGAGTGAGCTATGGCTACACCTTC
>.|TRBJ2-7|TRBD1|TRBV6-1
CASSVKTGGVAQYF
TGTGCCAGCAGTGTAAAGACAGGGGGCGTGGCGCAGTACTTC
>.|TRBJ1-1|.|TRBV7-2
CASKSGGARNTEAFF
TGTGCCAGCAAGTCGGGAGGGGCCCGGAACACTGAAGCTTTCTTT
>.|TRBJ2-6|.|TRBV5-1
CASSLAVSGANVLTF
TGCGCCAGCAGCTTGGCTGTGTCAGGGGCCAACGTCCTGACTTTC
>.|TRBJ2-5|TRBD2|TRBV7-3
CASSPGASGTSSQYF
TGTGCCAGCAGCCCCGGGGCTAGCGGTACCAGCTCCCAGTACTTC
>.|TRBJ2-5|TRBD2|TRBV5-1
CASSFKSGGQETQYF
TGCGCCAGCAGCTTCAAAAGCGGGGGGCAAGAGACCCAGTACTTC
>.|TRBJ2-1|.|TRBV4-1
CASSLGGQGSNEQFF
TGCGCCAGCAGCCTCGGCGGGCAGGGAAGCAATGAGCAGTTCTTC
>.|TRBJ1-1|.|TRBV7-2
CASSPSLDHTEAFF
TGTGCCAGCAGCCCTAGTCTGGATCACACTGAAGCTTTCTTT
>.|TRBJ2-3|TRBD2|TRBV2
CASSVSSGTTDTQYF
TGTGCCAGCAGTGTATCTAGCGGGACCACAGATACGCAGTATTTT
>.|TRBJ2-3|.|TRBV4-2
CASSQERDTQYF
TGTGCCAGCAGCCAAGAGCGCGATACGCAGTATTTT
>many|TRBJ2-2|.|TRBV15
CATRSGGVITGELFF
TGTGCCACCCGCAGTGGCGGGGTAATCACCGGGGAGCTGTTTTTT
>once|TRBJ1-1|TRBD1|TRBV2
CASARQGNMNTEAFF
TGTGCCAGCGCCAGACAGGGGAACATGAACACTGAAGCTTTCTTT
>once|TRBJ2-7|TRBD2|TRBV5-1
CASSSSGLAGVNEQYF
TGCGCCAGCAGCTCCTCGGGACTAGCGGGAGTAAACGAGCAGTACTTC
>few|TRBJ2-7|TRBD2|TRBV4-3
CASSQDGTSGSSYEQYF
TGCGCCAGCAGCCAAGATGGGACTAGCGGGTCCTCCTACGAGCAGTACTTC
>.|TRBJ2-2|.|TRBV6-4
CASRFRSWGELFF
TGTGCCAGCAGATTCCGGTCCTGGGGGGAGCTGTTTTTT
>few|TRBJ2-7|.|TRBV5-6
CASSLFGSEQYF
TGTGCCAGCAGCTTGTTCGGTTCCGAGCAGTACTTC
>.|TRBJ2-1|TRBD1|TRBV4-1
CASRGKTGGILDEQFF
TGCGCCAGCAGAGGAAAAACAGGGGGAATTTTGGATGAGCAGTTCTTC
>.|TRBJ2-1|.|TRBV7-7
CASSPLPTDLYNEQFF
TGTGCTAGCAGCCCCCTCCCGACGGACTTATACAATGAGCAGTTCTTC
>.|TRBJ1-5|.|TRBV6-1
CASRPIGQSNQPQHF
TGTGCCAGCAGGCCGATCGGGCAGTCAAATCAGCCCCAGCATTTT
>.|TRBJ2-1|.|TRBV7-8
CASSRSWWYNEQFF
TGTGCCAGCAGCCGCAGTTGGTGGTACAATGAGCAGTTCTTC
>.|TRBJ2-5|.|TRBV9
CASSVSGGKETQYF
TGTGCCAGCAGCGTCTCGGGGGGCAAAGAGACCCAGTACTTC
>once|TRBJ1-1|.|TRBV6-5
CASSYLRGTEAFF
TGTGCCAGCAGTTACCTCAGGGGCACTGAAGCTTTCTTT
>few|TRBJ1-2|.|TRBV5-1
CASSFNGAAGGYTF
TGCGCCAGCAGCTTTAACGGTGCCGCGGGTGGCTACACCTTC
>few|TRBJ1-5|.|TRBV5-1
CASSLSPDTNQPQHF
TGCGCCAGCAGCTTGAGCCCGGACACTAATCAGCCCCAGCATTTT
>few|TRBJ1-2|.|TRBV9
CASSASQGPGYGYTF
TGTGCCAGCAGCGCTTCGCAGGGGCCCGGCTATGGCTACACCTTC
>.|TRBJ2-3|TRBD1|TRBV9
CASSARQGVADTQYF
TGTGCCAGCAGCGCCAGACAGGGCGTGGCAGATACGCAGTATTTT
>.|TRBJ1-5|.|TRBV28
CASSLGGIYSNQPQHF
TGTGCCAGCAGTTTAGGGGGAATTTATAGCAATCAGCCCCAGCATTTT
>once|TRBJ1-2|TRBD1|TRBV14
CASSEVDRGRYGYTF
TGTGCCAGCAGCGAAGTCGACAGGGGAAGGTATGGCTACACCTTC
>.|TRBJ2-7|.|TRBV30
CAWSVRGDREQYF
TGTGCCTGGAGTGTACGCGGGGATCGCGAGCAGTACTTC
>.|TRBJ2-5|.|TRBV18
CASSPPQRRGAGETQYF
TGTGCCAGCTCACCACCTCAACGCCGAGGAGCGGGAGAGACCCAGTACTTC
>.|TRBJ2-7|.|TRBV6-5
CASSYRRGPYEQYF
TGTGCCAGCAGTTACAGGCGGGGGCCCTACGAGCAGTACTTC
>.|TRBJ2-3|TRBD2|TRBV28
CASSLSGKRRYF
TGTGCCAGCAGCTTAAGCGGGAAACGCAGGTATTTT
>.|TRBJ2-7|TRBD1|TRBV27
CASRRQTGESYEQYF
TGTGCCAGCAGACGACAGACAGGGGAGTCCTACGAGCAGTACTTC
>few|TRBJ2-2|TRBD2|TRBV5-1
CASSFGTSGNTGELFF
TGCGCCAGCAGCTTTGGGACTAGCGGTAACACCGGGGAGCTGTTTTTT
>.|TRBJ1-3|.|TRBV6-1
CASSELGTSGNTIYF
TGTGCCAGCAGTGAACTGGGGACGAGTGGAAACACCATATATTTT
>.|TRBJ1-5|.|TRBV14
CASSQASSGAQHF
TGTGCCAGCAGCCAAGCAAGTAGTGGGGCCCAGCATTTT
>.|TRBJ2-3|.|TRBV5-1
CASSLAGGWGTDTQYF
TGCGCCAGCAGCTTGGCCGGAGGTTGGGGCACAGATACGCAGTATTTT
>.|TRBJ2-1|TRBD2|TRBV10-2
CASSDYGTGTSGTYNEQFF
TGCGCCAGCAGTGACTACGGGACAGGTACTAGCGGGACATACAATGAGCAGTTCTTC
>.|TRBJ1-2|.|TRBV16
CASSPRSGTHYGYTF
TGTGCCAGCAGCCCACGGTCCGGGACTCATTATGGCTACACCTTC
>.|TRBJ1-2|.|TRBV27
CASSNGQGNYGYTF
TGTGCCAGCAGCAACGGGCAGGGCAACTATGGCTACACCTTC
>few|TRBJ2-1|TRBD2|TRBV4-3
CASSQGTSSNEQFF
TGCGCCAGCAGCCAAGGGACTAGTTCCAATGAGCAGTTCTTC
>.|TRBJ1-4|.|TRBV9
CASSVGNPANEKLFF
TGTGCCAGCAGCGTAGGAAACCCAGCTAATGAAAAACTGTTTTTT
>.|TRBJ2-5|.|TRBV7-3
CASSQPGGKETQYF
TGTGCCAGCAGCCAGCCTGGGGGGAAGGAGACCCAGTACTTC